The sequence of this TCR beta chain was determined in a study of T cell clones after liver transplantation (dated by TCRdb to between 2017 and 2020). Background for the entire study: The samples were obtained from ITN030ST, a randomized trial that attempted immunosuppression withdrawal within 2 years after liver transplantation. Donor-reactive T cell clones were identified by TCRbeta sequencing following a pre-transplant mixed lymphocyte reaction and were subsequently tracked in post-transplant blood. As an antigen-independent comparator for donor-reactive sequences, third party-reactive TCRbeta sequences were also identified from pre-transplant MLRs. Of the eight recipients, a few were HCV-positive, while the remaining recipients had been transplanted for non-autoimmune, non-viral indications. Subjects received no induction therapy and standard immunosuppression until randomization at 12-24 months post-transplant. Tolerance was defined as complete withdrawal of immunosuppression for at least one year without a rise in liver enzymes beyond twice the upper limit of normal. Blood samples were collected pre-transplant, pre-randomization before withdrawal, and post-randomization after either complete withdrawal or failed withdrawal. The studied cohort comprised 8 liver transplant recipients, 3 classified as tolerant and 5 as non-tolerant.

High-throughput TCRbeta CDR3 sequencing of frozen genomic DNA was performed by immunoSEQ, with PCR amplification, mapping, bias correction and internal controls included. In the source study's methods: Only productive rearrangements were retained, with each unique TCRbeta sequence defined by its CDR3 nucleotide sequence together with its V and J gene. For classification of a sequence as donor-reactive, at least 5-fold expansion in CFSE-low cells relative to unstimulated pre-transplant cells and a frequency of at least 0.01% were required. To ensure at least 90% detection power, minimum frequency thresholds were set for each subject based on that subject's lowest-template unstimulated sample. Jensen-Shannon divergence between the top 1000 TCRbeta sequences after and before transplant was used to measure repertoire turnover. Changes in detection of donor-reactive sequences were assessed with two-sided Fisher's exact tests. TCRdb took this table from immuneACCESS and kept in-frame rearrangements with V and J called. Such tables lack part of the clones; where checked against another copy, unresolved V genes explain under half of the gap, and the rest is unexplained. The V and J calls and clone size are taken from that table; D and trimming were inferred from the DNA. Counted in this sample were under 20,000 clones; 85% to 90% of them appeared once. Under 15% of the sample belongs to the ten largest clones.

V lost 5 bases and J lost 0 bases; the stretch between them is 17 bases long. Including cysteine and phenylalanine, the CDR3 has 16 amino acids. Of the read, only the CDR3 DNA is kept; its 48 bases are in frame from base 1. As encoded in the germline V gene (reference sequence), CDR1 is MNHEY while CDR2 is SMNVEV. As regards this clone: Its specific antigen is unknown. Nothing much larger sits one base from this clone, and base qualities are not available.

Unstimulated PBMCs, after thawing, were stained for CD3, CD4 and CD8 and then FACS-sorted into CD3+CD4+ and CD3+CD8+ populations. All 8 studied subjects were randomized to immunosuppression withdrawal. Genomic DNA was isolated with the Qiagen DNeasy Blood and Tissue Kit. Study-level results and caveats: A significant post-transplant decrease in circulating donor-reactive CD4 TCRbeta sequences was observed in 5 of 8 subjects, irrespective of tolerance or HCV status. In two subjects, low numbers of available donor cells limited the measurable donor-reactive repertoire. The conclusions were preliminary, being limited by small, heterogeneous patient numbers and by non-standardized post-transplant time points. Once repertoire turnover was taken into account, donor-reactive detection showed a significant reduction for CD4 in 7 of 8 subjects and for CD8 in 8 of 8. Donor-reactive sequences declined more than third party-reactive ones, suggesting partial antigen-specific deletion unrelated to withdrawal success. Because no allograft tissue specimens were available, donor-reactive T cells may have migrated into the graft instead of being deleted.

The TCR comes from a human patient who received a liver transplant. Some T cells may originate with the graft donor following a transplant. The material sequenced was CD8+ T cells from blood, taken approximately 3.5 years after liver transplant. The V gene is TRBV27 and the J gene is TRBJ2-7, with the D gene uncertain. The CDR3 loop reads CASSPGTGYLSYEQYF. DNA sequence: TGTGCCAGCAGTCCCGGCACTGGGTACCTCTCCTACGAGCAGTACTTC.